The text below deals with one T cell receptor beta chain. Its antigen remains unknown. One end of the junction is discordant with germline, which a read error may explain. This specimen belongs to a study of cytomegalovirus exposure and HLA in healthy donors. The CDR3 runs to 15 residues. Germline loops: CDR1 SGDLS, CDR2 YYNGEE. Study findings and constraints: Across donors, most TCRs were seen rarely, yet some public ones were widespread. Reportedly, cytomegalovirus status was diagnosed with high sensitivity and specificity. The CMV antigen specificity of three CMV-associated chains was confirmed through in vitro analysis.

The protocol was immunoSEQ multiplex PCR, while the TCRdb copy is restricted to in-frame clones and leaves out a portion. The sample has tens of thousands of clones, under 96% seen once. The rearrangement joins TRBV9 to TRBJ2-2; 8 bases are shared with TRBD2. The receptor comes from a woman younger than 35 in good health and CMV-seropositive. Sequencing used PBMCs. CDR3 nucleotide sequence: TGTGCCAGCAACGTAGCGGGATCCGTCACCGGGGAGCTGTTTTTT. This sequence encodes CASNVAGSVTGELFF.